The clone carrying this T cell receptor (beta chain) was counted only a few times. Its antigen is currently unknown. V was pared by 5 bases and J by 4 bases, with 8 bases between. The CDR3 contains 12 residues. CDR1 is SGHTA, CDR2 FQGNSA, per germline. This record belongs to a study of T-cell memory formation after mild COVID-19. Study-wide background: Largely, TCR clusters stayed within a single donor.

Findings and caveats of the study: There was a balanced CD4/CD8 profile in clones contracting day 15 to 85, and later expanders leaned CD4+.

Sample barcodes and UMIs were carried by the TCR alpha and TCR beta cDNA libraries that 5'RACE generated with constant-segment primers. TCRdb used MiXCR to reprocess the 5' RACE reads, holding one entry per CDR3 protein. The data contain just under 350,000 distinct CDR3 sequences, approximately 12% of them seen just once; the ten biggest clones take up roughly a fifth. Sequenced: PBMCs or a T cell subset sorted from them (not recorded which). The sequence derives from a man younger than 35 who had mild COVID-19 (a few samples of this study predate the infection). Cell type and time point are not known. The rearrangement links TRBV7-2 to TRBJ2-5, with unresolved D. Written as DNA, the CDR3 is TGTGCCAGCAGCCGAACGTCAGAGACCCAGTACTTC. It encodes CASSRTSETQYF.